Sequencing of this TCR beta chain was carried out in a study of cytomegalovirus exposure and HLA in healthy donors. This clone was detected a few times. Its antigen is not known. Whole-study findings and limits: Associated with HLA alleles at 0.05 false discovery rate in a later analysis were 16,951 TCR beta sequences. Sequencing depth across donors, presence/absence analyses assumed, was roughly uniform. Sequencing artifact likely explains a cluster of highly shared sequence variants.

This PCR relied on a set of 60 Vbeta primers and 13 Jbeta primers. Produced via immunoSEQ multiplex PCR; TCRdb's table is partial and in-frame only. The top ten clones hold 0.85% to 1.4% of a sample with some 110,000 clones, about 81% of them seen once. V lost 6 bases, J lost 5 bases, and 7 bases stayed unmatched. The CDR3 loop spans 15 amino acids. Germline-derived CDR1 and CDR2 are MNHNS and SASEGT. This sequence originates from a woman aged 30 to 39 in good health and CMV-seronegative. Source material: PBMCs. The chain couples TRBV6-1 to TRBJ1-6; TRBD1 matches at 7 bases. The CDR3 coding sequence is TGTGCCAGCAGCCGGACAGGAGCTAATAATTCACCCCTCCACTTT. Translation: CASSRTGANNSPLHF.